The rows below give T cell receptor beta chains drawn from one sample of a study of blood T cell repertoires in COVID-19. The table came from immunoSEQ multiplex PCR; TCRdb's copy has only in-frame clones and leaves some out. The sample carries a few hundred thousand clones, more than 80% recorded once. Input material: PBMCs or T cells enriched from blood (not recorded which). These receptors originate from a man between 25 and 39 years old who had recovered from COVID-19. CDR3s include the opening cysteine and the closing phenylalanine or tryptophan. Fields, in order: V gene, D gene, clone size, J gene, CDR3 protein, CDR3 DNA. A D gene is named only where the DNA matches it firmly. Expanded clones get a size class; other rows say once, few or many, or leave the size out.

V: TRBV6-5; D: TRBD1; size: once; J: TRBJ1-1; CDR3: CASRPRQGGTEAFF; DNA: TGTGCCAGCAGACCCCGACAGGGTGGCACTGAAGCTTTCTTT
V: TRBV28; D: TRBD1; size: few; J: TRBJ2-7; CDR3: CASSLSSQGLGEQYF; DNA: TGTGCCAGCAGTTTAAGTTCACAGGGGCTGGGCGAGCAGTACTTC
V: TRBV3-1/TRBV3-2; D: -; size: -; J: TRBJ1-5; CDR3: CASSQGTDSNQPQHF; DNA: TGTGCCAGCAGCCAAGGGACTGATAGCAATCAGCCCCAGCATTTT
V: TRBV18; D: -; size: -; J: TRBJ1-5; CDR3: CASSPRQDSNQPQHF; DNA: TGTGCCAGCTCACCACGGCAAGATAGCAATCAGCCCCAGCATTTT
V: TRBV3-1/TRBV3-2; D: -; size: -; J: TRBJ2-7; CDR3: CASSQTWTGSYEQYF; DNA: TGTGCCAGCAGCCAAACCTGGACTGGCTCCTACGAGCAGTACTTC
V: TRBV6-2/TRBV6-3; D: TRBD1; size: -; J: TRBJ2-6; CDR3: CASSSRGGSVYGANVLTF; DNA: TGTGCCAGCAGTTCCCGAGGGGGCTCGGTGTATGGGGCCAACGTCCTGACTTTC
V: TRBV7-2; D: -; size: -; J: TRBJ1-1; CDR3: CASSLSGSVGAFF; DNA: TGTGCCAGCAGCTTATCCGGGTCTGTGGGAGCTTTCTTT
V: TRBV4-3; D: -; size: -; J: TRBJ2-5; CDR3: CASSQEWQGIQETQYF; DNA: TGCGCCAGCAGCCAAGAGTGGCAGGGGATTCAGGAGACCCAGTACTTC
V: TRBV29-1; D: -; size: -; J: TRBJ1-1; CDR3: CSVDVGYPEAFF; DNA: TGCAGCGTTGATGTGGGCTACCCTGAAGCTTTCTTT
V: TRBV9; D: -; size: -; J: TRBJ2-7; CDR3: CASSVGAGISYEQYF; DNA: TGTGCCAGCAGCGTAGGTGCAGGGATCTCCTACGAGCAGTACTTC
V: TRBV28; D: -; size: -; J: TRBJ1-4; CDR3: CASSTGSEKLFF; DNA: TGTGCCAGCAGTACAGGGAGTGAAAAACTGTTTTTT
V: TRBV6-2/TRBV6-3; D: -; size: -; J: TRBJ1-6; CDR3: CASSDFVSPLHF; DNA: TGTGCCAGCAGTGACTTCGTGTCACCCCTCCACTTT
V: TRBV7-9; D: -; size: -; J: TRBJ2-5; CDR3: CASSLFVQETQYF; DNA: TGTGCCAGCAGCTTATTCGTTCAAGAGACCCAGTACTTC
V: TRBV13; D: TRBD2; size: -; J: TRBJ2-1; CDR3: CASSPWTSGGARGEQFF; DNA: TGTGCCAGCAGCCCTTGGACTAGCGGGGGGGCCCGGGGTGAGCAGTTCTTC
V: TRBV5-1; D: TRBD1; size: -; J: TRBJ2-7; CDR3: CASRRDMDRAYEQYF; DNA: TGCGCCAGCAGAAGGGATATGGACAGGGCCTACGAGCAGTACTTC
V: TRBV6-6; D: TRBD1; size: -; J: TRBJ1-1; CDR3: CASSWTGNEAFF; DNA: TGTGCCAGCAGTTGGACAGGGAATGAAGCTTTCTTT
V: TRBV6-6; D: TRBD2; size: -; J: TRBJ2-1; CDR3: CASSLTSSSSYNEQFF; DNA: TGTGCCAGCAGCCTGACTAGCTCCAGCTCCTACAATGAGCAGTTCTTC
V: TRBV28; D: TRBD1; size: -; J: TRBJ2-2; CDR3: CASSPARGRNTGELFF; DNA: TGTGCCAGCAGCCCGGCCAGGGGGCGAAACACCGGGGAGCTGTTTTTT
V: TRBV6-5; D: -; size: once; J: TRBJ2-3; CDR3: CASSLQGTDTQYF; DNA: TGTGCCAGCAGTTTACAGGGAACAGATACGCAGTATTTT